Following are 31 T cell receptor beta chains from one sample sequenced in a study of OX40 agonist ivuxolimab in advanced cancers. Sequencing used immunoSEQ multiplex PCR; TCRdb keeps in-frame clones, though not all of them. The table lists tens of thousands of clones, roughly 82% of them singletons. This specimen was CD4+ or CD8+ T cells sorted from blood, taken in a trial of the OX40 agonist ivuxolimab. The receptors were sampled from an adult with an advanced solid tumor such as melanoma, head and neck, liver or kidney cancer.

CDR3 coding DNA: TGTGCCAGCAGTGATTCCGGGACAGGGGATTTCGGTGAAGCTTTCTTT. This encodes CASSDSGTGDFGEAFF. The gene calls are TRBV6-4 and TRBJ1-1; 10 bases line up with TRBD1. After removal of 3 bases from V and 7 bases from J, the junction contained 11 bases not matched to a gene. Germline V gene data show CDR1 as MRHNA and CDR2 as SNTAGT. The CDR3 loop spans 16 amino acids.

This clone was seen a single time. This chain links TRBV4-2 with TRBJ2-7, with D possibly TRBD2 on 6 matching bases. This CDR3 region has 17 residues. CDR1 and CDR2 from the germline V gene are LGHNA and YNFKEQ. V lost 1 base and J 4 bases, leaving 20 bases between the germline ends. CDR3 loop: CASSQALGGATSYEQYF. CDR3 sequence (DNA): TGTGCCAGCAGCCAAGCATTGGGGGGAGCTACCTCTTACGAGCAGTACTTC.

The chain links TRBV6-6 to TRBJ1-1, with 7 bases that match TRBD1. The junction had 5 bases not matched to a gene; V was cut back by 6 bases and J by 1 base. The CDR3 totals 14 residues. Germline-derived CDR1 and CDR2 are MNHNY and SVGAGI (reference sequence). The DNA for the CDR3 is TGTGCCAGCAGCCCCAGGGACAGGAACACTGAAGCTTTCTTT. This codes for CASSPRDRNTEAFF.

The genes are TRBV2 and TRBJ2-5, with D perhaps matching TRBD2 (6 bases). The tail of the sequence fits TRBJ2-7 better, so the J call may be wrong. CDR3 size: 14 residues. Germline lookup yields CDR1 SNHLY and CDR2 FYNNEI. The CDR3 loop is CASSSPSGLYEQYF. The CDR3 DNA reads as TGTGCCAGCAGTTCCCCCTCGGGACTCTACGAGCAGTACTTC.

The chain combines TRBV2 with TRBJ2-3; D may be TRBD1 or TRBD2 (5 bases each). The germline gives CDR1 SNHLY, CDR2 FYNNEI. The V end lost 6 bases, the J end lost 3 bases, and 16 bases lay between the germline ends. This CDR3 comprises 15 residues. The CDR3 loop is CASSLTGGRTDTQYF. DNA of the CDR3: TGTGCCAGCAGCCTTACAGGTGGGAGAACAGATACGCAGTATTTT.

This clone was detected only a few times. The chain combines TRBV7-3 with TRBJ1-6; D is ambiguous. V was pared by 2 bases and J by 14 bases, with 16 bases between. There are 14 residues in the CDR3. Looked up from germline, CDR1 is SGHTA and CDR2 is FQGTGA. The CDR3 bases are TGTGCCAGCAGCTTACAGCCATCGTCTAGGACCCTCCACTTT. It is translated as CASSLQPSSRTLHF. Filled out from reference TRBV7-3 and TRBJ1-6, the complete variable domain reads GAGVSQTPSNKVTEKGKYVELRCDPISGHTALYWYRQSLGQGPEFLIYFQGTGAADDSGLPNDRFFAVRPEGSVSTLKIQRTERGDSAVYLCASSLQPSSRTLHFGNGTRLTVT.

This chain connects TRBV7-9 to TRBJ2-1; D not certain. The germline gives CDR1 SEHNR, CDR2 FQNEAQ (reference sequence). CDR3 length: 14 residues. The V end was cut by 3 bases, the J end by 7 bases, with 13 bases between. As DNA, the CDR3 is TGTGCCAGCAGCTTTCGGGTCCTGTGGAATGAGCAGTTCTTC. This translates into CASSFRVLWNEQFF.

This clone has just one count. V is TRBV6-1 and J is TRBJ1-1; 9 bases line up with TRBD1. The V gene end was trimmed by 7 bases and the J gene end by 6 bases; junction bases not matched to a gene: 12. The CDR3 length is 15 residues. Germline-derived CDR1 and CDR2 are MNHNS and SASEGT. CDR3 region: CASTLRWDRVAEAFF. For the CDR3, the DNA is TGTGCCAGCACACTAAGATGGGACAGGGTCGCTGAAGCTTTCTTT.

The chain has TRBV4-1 and TRBJ2-1, with TRBD2 identical over 11 bases. Germline CDR1 reads MGHRA; CDR2 reads YSYEKL. The CDR3 is made up of 15 amino acids. J gave up 3 bases and V 4 bases, and 2 bases lay outside the gene matches. The CDR3 is CASSLGLADYNEQFF. As DNA, the CDR3 is TGCGCCAGCAGCCTGGGACTAGCGGACTACAATGAGCAGTTCTTC.

This sequence joins TRBV19 and TRBJ2-2; maybe TRBD1 (5 bases). The CDR3 sequence is 14 residues long. Germline lookup yields CDR1 LNHDA and CDR2 SQIVND (reference sequence). V was shortened by 3 bases and J by 1 base, with 6 bases between the two germline ends. The CDR3 DNA reads TGTGCCAGTAGTATGGGGCGGAACACCGGGGAGCTGTTTTTT. Translated, it gives CASSMGRNTGELFF.

This clone was counted once. J is TRBJ2-7 and V is TRBV7-2, with D possibly being TRBD2 (6 bases). From germline, CDR1 is SGHTA and CDR2 FQGNSA. The CDR3 loop spans 15 amino acids. The V gene lost 4 bases and the J gene lost 3 bases, with 16 bases spanning the gap. The CDR3 loop reads CASSYRVGGGYEQYF. In DNA, the CDR3 is TGTGCCAGCAGCTACCGAGTGGGAGGAGGCTACGAGCAGTACTTC.

The chain recombines TRBV5-6 with TRBJ1-2, with 9 bases that match TRBD1. The CDR3 extends over 14 amino acids. The junction had 3 bases not matched to a gene; V was cut back by 4 bases and J by 2 bases. Germline CDR1 and CDR2: SGHDT and YYEEEE. CDR3 coding DNA: TGTGCCAGCAGCCGTACAGGGGGCAACTATGGCTACACCTTC. Amino acids: CASSRTGGNYGYTF. The full variable domain, rest sourced from reference TRBV5-6 and TRBJ1-2, is DAGVTQSPTHLIKTRGQQVTLRCSPKSGHDTVSWYQQALGQGPQFIFQYYEEEERQRGNFPDRFSGHQFPNYSSELNVNALLLGDSALYLCASSRTGGNYGYTFGSGTRLTVV.

This chain uses TRBV7-9 with TRBJ1-5; D is undetermined. The CDR3 is 13 residues long. Looked up from germline, CDR1 is SEHNR and CDR2 is FQNEAQ (reference sequence). The ends were cut back, 5 bases at V and 7 bases at J, with 12 bases in the middle. The CDR3 spells CASSLSGLQPQHF. The CDR3 bases are TGTGCCAGCAGCCTTTCAGGTCTACAGCCCCAGCATTTT.

The chain uses TRBV29-1 and TRBJ1-2, with D unclear. V lost 3 bases, J lost 5 bases, and 19 bases lay in between. The germline CDR1 and CDR2 sequences are SQVTM and ANQGSEA. The CDR3 has 15 amino acids. The CDR3 sequence: CSVDVIQAYTYGYTF. CDR3 sequence (DNA): TGCAGCGTTGACGTAATTCAGGCTTACACTTATGGCTACACCTTC.

The V and J genes are TRBV30 and TRBJ1-5; TRBD1 might be the D (5 bases). CDR1 and CDR2 from the germline V gene are GTSNPN and SVGIG (reference sequence). V dropped 0 bases and J dropped 3 bases, with 9 bases sitting between them. The length of the CDR3 is 14 residues. The CDR3 bases are TGTGCCTGGAGTGTACACGGGACCAATCAGCCCCAGCATTTT. Protein product: CAWSVHGTNQPQHF.

The chain links TRBV28 to TRBJ2-7; no reliable D call. The CDR3 contains 13 residues. V lost 2 bases and J lost 3, with 8 bases in between. Germline CDR1 reads MDHEN; CDR2 reads SYDVKM. In DNA form, the CDR3 reads TGTGCCAGCAGTTTAGTAGGCAGCTACGAGCAGTACTTC. Protein product: CASSLVGSYEQYF.

This chain links TRBV6-6 with TRBJ2-3; TRBD2 matches 14 bases. Germline CDR1 MNHNY, CDR2 SVGAGI (reference sequence). The CDR3 is 16 residues long. After removal of 7 bases from V and 2 bases from J, the junction contained 5 bases not matched to a gene. CDR3 coding DNA: TGTGCCAGCACCTTGACTAGCGGGGGGGTCACAGATACGCAGTATTTT. It is translated as CASTLTSGGVTDTQYF.

V is TRBV19 and J is TRBJ1-2, with 9 positions matching TRBD1. The CDR3 contains 15 residues. J lost 7 bases, V lost 5 bases, and 11 bases had no gene match. Per the germline V gene, CDR1 is LNHDA and CDR2 is SQIVND (reference sequence). CDR3 bases: TGTGCCAGTAGTTCTACGGGACAGGGTTATCGTGGCTACACCTTC. It codes for CASSSTGQGYRGYTF.

V usage is TRBV7-2 and J usage is TRBJ1-2, with TRBD1 matching over 8 bases. Germline trimming cut 5 bases from V and 8 bases from J; bases unmatched to any gene: 7. Germline CDR1 and CDR2: SGHTA and FQGNSA. The CDR3 has 13 amino acids. CDR3 coding DNA: TGTGCCAGCAGCCGACAGGGGACGGAGGGCTACACCTTC. Its translation is CASSRQGTEGYTF.

CDR3 amino acids: CASSDLASADTQYF. The CDR3, as DNA: TGTGCCAGCAGCGACCTAGCTTCTGCGGATACGCAGTATTTT. V gene TRBV9 combines with J gene TRBJ2-3; a possible D gene is TRBD2 (5 bases). The V end was cut by 3 bases, the J end by 6 bases, with 14 bases between. Germline V lookup: CDR1 SGDLS, CDR2 YYNGEE. The CDR3 is 14 residues long.

This clone ranks as medium-sized. The chain has TRBV28 and TRBJ2-7; tentatively, D is TRBD2 (5 bases). V gave up 1 base and J gave up 1 base, with 14 bases separating them. Germline CDR1 MDHEN, CDR2 SYDVKM. The CDR3 consists of 16 residues. In nucleotides, the CDR3 is TGTGCCAGCAGTTTATTAAGCGACGGAGGTTCCTACGAGCAGTACTTC. Translation gives CASSLLSDGGSYEQYF.

CDR3 DNA: TGTGCCAGCAGCTTGTACTACAATGAGCAGTTCTTC. It yields the protein CASSLYYNEQFF. The rearrangement links TRBV5-6 to TRBJ2-1, with D unclear. The CDR3 spans 12 residues. The germline CDR1 and CDR2 sequences are SGHDT and YYEEEE. The V gene lost 1 base and the J gene lost 3 bases, with 2 bases spanning the gap.

This chain links TRBV28 with TRBJ2-1, with D unresolved. In germline, CDR1 is MDHEN, CDR2 SYDVKM. CDR3 length equals 12 residues. V lost 3 bases and J lost 7, with 7 bases in between. CDR3 sequence: CASSLWGNEQFF. The CDR3 DNA sequence: TGTGCCAGCAGTTTGTGGGGTAATGAGCAGTTCTTC.

CDR3 nucleotide sequence: TGTGCCAGCAGCTTAGCGGGAGCGGTCGGGGAGCTGTTTTTT. This codes for CASSLAGAVGELFF. The chain has TRBV7-9 and TRBJ2-2; D might be TRBD2 (5 bases). The CDR3 contains 14 residues. The germline V gene encodes CDR1 SEHNR and CDR2 FQNEAQ (reference sequence). Trimming pared 0 bases from V and 7 bases from J, leaving 9 bases between.

The gene calls are TRBV15 and TRBJ2-7; 8 bases align to TRBD1. The CDR3 extends over 13 amino acids. CDR1 LNHNV and CDR2 YYDKDF come from the germline V gene (reference sequence). J was trimmed by 2 bases and V by 7 bases; bases with no gene match: 4. The CDR3 loop reads CATTTGDTYEQYF. The CDR3 DNA sequence: TGTGCCACCACGACAGGGGACACCTACGAGCAGTACTTC. Filled out from reference TRBV15 and TRBJ2-7, the complete variable domain reads DAMVIQNPRYQVTQFGKPVTLSCSQTLNHNVMYWYQQKSSQAPKLLFHYYDKDFNNEADTPDNFQSRRPNTSFCFLDIRSPGLGDTAMYLCATTTGDTYEQYFGPGTRLTVT.

The rearrangement uses TRBV5-6 and TRBJ2-1; D unclear. This CDR3 contains 15 residues. Germline assignment: CDR1 SGHDT and CDR2 YYEEEE. V was trimmed by 2 bases and J by 0 bases, leaving 9 bases between them. CDR3: CASSFGWSSYNEQFF. CDR3 sequence (DNA): TGTGCCAGCAGCTTTGGTTGGAGCTCCTACAATGAGCAGTTCTTC.

The chain combines TRBV4-2 with TRBJ2-5; 13 bases line up with TRBD2. Germline V gives CDR1 LGHNA, CDR2 YNFKEQ. The V gene end was trimmed by 0 bases and the J gene end by 4 bases; junction bases not matched to a gene: 5. The CDR3 sequence is 17 residues long. The CDR3 nucleotides are TGTGCCAGCAGCCAAGAACAAAGGACTAGCGGGGGAGAGACCCAGTACTTC. The encoded protein is CASSQEQRTSGGETQYF.

V usage is TRBV30 and J usage is TRBJ1-2, with no clear D. Germline V gene data show CDR1 as GTSNPN and CDR2 as SVGIG (reference sequence). V lost 1 base and J lost 4, with 7 bases in between. The CDR3 sequence is 12 residues long. CDR3 loop: CAWSGTVYGYTF. DNA for the CDR3: TGTGCCTGGAGTGGTACAGTCTATGGCTACACCTTC.

The chain links TRBV19 to TRBJ2-6, with a tentative D call TRBD2 (5 bases). The germline V and J ends were trimmed by 0 bases and 8 bases, with 11 bases remaining between them. Germline CDR1 reads LNHDA; CDR2 reads SQIVND (reference sequence). The CDR3 extends over 15 amino acids. CDR3: CASSIDPGVTNVLTF. CDR3 bases: TGTGCCAGTAGTATAGATCCCGGGGTGACCAACGTCCTGACTTTC.

J is TRBJ2-3 and V is TRBV5-4; D is perhaps TRBD1 or TRBD2 (5 bases each). The V end was cut by 6 bases, the J end by 6 bases, with 23 bases between. Germline CDR1 is SGHNT and CDR2 is YYREEE (reference sequence). The CDR3 totals 16 residues. The CDR3 DNA follows: TGTGCCAGCACCGAGTCTGTCCCGGAGTGGGGGGATACGCAGTATTTT. Amino acid sequence: CASTESVPEWGDTQYF.

This sequence joins TRBV7-9 and TRBJ2-7; tentatively, D is TRBD2 (5 bases). The CDR3 has 13 residues. Germline V gives CDR1 SEHNR, CDR2 FQNEAQ (reference sequence). The ends were cut back, 4 bases at V and 6 bases at J, with 13 bases in the middle. This chain's CDR3 is CASSSLVVGEQYF. CDR3 nucleotides: TGTGCCAGCAGCTCACTAGTGGTTGGCGAGCAGTACTTC.